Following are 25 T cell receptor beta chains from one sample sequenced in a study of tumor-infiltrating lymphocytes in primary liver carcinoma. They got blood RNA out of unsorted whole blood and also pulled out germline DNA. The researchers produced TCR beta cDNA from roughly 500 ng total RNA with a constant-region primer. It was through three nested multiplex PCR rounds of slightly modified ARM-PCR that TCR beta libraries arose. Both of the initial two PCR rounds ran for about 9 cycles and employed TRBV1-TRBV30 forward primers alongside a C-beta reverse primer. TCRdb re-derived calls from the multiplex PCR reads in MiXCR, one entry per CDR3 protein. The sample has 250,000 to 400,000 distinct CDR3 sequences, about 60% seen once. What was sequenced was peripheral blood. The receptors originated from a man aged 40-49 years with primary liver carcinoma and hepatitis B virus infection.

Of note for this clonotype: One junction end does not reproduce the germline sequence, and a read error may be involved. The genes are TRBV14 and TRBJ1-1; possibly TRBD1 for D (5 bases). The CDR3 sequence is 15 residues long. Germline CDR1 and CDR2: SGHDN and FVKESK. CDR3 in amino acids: CASSQRGRMNTEASF. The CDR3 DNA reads TGTGCCAGCAGCCAAAGGGGACGCATGAACACTGAAGCTTCCTTT.

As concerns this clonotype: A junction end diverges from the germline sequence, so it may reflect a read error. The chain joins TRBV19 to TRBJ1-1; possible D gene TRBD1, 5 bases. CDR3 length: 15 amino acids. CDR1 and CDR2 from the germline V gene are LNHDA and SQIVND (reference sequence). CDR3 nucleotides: TGTGCCAGTAGTATAGATGACAGCAAGAACACTGAAGCTTTCTTC. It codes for CASSIDDSKNTEAFF.

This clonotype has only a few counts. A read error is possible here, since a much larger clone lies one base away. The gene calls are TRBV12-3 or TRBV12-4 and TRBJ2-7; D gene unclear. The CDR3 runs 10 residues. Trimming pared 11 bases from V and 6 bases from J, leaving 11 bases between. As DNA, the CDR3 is TGTGCCGGCCCGCGGTTCGAGCAGTACTTC. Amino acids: CAGPRFEQYF.

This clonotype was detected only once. CDR3 loop: CAWSGGEDSYEQYF. CDR3 coding DNA: TGTGCCTGGAGTGGGGGAGAGGACAGCTACGAGCAGTACTTC. The chain couples TRBV30 to TRBJ2-7; the D gene is possibly TRBD1 (6 bases). CDR3 length equals 14 residues. CDR1 GTSNPN and CDR2 SVGIG come from the germline V gene (reference sequence). V was cut by 1 base and J by 3 bases, with 13 bases left in between.

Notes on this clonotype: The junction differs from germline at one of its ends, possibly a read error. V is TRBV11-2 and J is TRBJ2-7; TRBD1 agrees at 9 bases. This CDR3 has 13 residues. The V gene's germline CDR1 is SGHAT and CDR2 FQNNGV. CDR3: CTSSGTGLHEQYF. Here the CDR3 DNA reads TGTACCAGCAGCGGGACAGGGTTGCACGAGCAATACTTC.

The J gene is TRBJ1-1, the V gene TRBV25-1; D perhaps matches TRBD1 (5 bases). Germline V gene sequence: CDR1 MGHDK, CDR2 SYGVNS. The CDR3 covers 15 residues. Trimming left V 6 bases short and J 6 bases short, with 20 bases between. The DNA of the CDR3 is TGTGCCAGCAGATCAGCCGTGGGGTGGGGCGCTGAAGCTTTCTTT. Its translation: CASRSAVGWGAEAFF.

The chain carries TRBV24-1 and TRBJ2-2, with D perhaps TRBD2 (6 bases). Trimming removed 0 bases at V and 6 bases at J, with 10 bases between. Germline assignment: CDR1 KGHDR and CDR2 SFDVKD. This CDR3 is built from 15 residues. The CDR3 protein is CATSDLASEAGELFF. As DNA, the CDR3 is TGTGCCACCAGTGATTTGGCTAGCGAGGCCGGGGAGCTGTTTTTT.

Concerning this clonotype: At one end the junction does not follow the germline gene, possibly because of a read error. DNA for the CDR3: TGTGTCAGCAGCCAAGCGAACTCTCGGGGGGCCAAAAACATTCAGTACTTC. Its protein is CVSSQANSRGAKNIQYF. The J gene is TRBJ2-4, the V gene TRBV4-2, with a possible D match to TRBD2 (6 bases). Germline V gene data show CDR1 as LGHNA and CDR2 as YNFKEQ. The CDR3 is 17 amino acids.

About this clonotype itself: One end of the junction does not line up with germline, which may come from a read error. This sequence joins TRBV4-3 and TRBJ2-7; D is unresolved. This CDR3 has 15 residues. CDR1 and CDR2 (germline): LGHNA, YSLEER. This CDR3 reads CASSQDACGIYEQYF. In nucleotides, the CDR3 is TGTGCCAGCAGCCAAGACGCTTGCGGTATCTACGAGCAGTACTTC.

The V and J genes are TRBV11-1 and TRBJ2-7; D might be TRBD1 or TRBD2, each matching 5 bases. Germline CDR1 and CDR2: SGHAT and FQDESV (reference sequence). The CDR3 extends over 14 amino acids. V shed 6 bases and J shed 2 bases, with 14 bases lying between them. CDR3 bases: TGTGCCAGCAGTAAACATGGGGGTCCCTACGAGCAGTACTTC. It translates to CASSKHGGPYEQYF.

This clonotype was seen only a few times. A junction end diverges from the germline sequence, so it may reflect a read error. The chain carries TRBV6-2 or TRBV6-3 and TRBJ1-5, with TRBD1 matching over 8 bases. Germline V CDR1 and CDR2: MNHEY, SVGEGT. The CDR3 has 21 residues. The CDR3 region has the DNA TGTGCCAGCAGGTCCGACAGGGGACAAACAAAATACAACCCGTCGGATCAGGCCCAGCATTTT. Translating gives CASRSDRGQTKYNPSDQAQHF.

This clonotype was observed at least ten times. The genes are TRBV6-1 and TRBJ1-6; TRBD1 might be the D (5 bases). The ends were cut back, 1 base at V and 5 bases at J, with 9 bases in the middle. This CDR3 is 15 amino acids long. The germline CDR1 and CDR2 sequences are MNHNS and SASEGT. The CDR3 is CASSEGWGHNSPLHF. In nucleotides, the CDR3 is TGTGCCAGCAGTGAAGGATGGGGACATAATTCACCCCTCCACTTT.

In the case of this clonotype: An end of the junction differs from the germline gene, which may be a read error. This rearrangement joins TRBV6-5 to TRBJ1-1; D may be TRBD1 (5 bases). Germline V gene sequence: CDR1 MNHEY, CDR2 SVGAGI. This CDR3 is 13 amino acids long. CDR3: CGSSYEGGRGALF. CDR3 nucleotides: TGTGGCAGCAGTTATGAAGGAGGAAGGGGAGCCCTCTTT.

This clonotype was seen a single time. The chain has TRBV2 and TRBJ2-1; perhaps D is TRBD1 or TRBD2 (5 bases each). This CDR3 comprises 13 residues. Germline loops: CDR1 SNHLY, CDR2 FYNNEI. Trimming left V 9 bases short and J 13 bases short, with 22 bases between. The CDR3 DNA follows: TGTGCCAGGGGGGTGCGGAACCAAGAGACCCAGTTCTTC. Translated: CARGVRNQETQFF.

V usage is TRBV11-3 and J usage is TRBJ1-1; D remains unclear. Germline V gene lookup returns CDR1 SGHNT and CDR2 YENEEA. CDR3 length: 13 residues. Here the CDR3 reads CISSAGGNTEAFF. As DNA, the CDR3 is TGTATCAGCAGCGCGGGAGGTAACACTGAAGCTTTCTTT.

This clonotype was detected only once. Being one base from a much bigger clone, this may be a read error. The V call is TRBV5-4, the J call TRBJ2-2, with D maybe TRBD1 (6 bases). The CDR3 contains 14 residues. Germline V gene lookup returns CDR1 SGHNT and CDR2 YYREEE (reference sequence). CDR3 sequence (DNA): TGTGCCAGCAGGGGGGACACCAACACCGGGCAGCTGTTTTTT. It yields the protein CASRGDTNTGQLFF.

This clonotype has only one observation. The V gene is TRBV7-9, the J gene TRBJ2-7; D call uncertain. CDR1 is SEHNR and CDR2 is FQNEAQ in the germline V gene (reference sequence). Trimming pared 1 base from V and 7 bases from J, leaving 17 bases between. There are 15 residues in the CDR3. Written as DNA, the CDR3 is TGTGCCAGCAGCTTAGGTGCTGGTGAGAGTTTGGAGCAGTACTTC. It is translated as CASSLGAGESLEQYF.

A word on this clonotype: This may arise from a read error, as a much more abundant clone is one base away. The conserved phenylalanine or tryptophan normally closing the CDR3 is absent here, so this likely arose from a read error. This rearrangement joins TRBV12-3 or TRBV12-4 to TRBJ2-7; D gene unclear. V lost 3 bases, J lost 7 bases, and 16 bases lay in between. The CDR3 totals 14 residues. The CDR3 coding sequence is TGTGCCAGCAGTTTTTCCCCGACTTCCGGGGAGCAGTACTTG. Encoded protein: CASSFSPTSGEQYL.

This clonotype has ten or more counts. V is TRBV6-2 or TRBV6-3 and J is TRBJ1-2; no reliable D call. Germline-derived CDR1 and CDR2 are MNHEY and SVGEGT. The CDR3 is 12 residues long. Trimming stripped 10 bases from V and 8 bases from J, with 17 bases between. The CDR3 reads CATRIWEGGYTF. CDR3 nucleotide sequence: TGTGCCACCAGAATATGGGAAGGCGGCTACACCTTC.

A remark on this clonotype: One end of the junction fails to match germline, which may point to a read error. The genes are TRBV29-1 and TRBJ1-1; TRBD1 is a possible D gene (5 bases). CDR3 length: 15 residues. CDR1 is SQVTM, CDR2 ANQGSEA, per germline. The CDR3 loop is CRVTGGWVANTEAFF. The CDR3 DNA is TGCCGCGTTACAGGAGGCTGGGTTGCTAACACTGAAGCTTTCTTT.

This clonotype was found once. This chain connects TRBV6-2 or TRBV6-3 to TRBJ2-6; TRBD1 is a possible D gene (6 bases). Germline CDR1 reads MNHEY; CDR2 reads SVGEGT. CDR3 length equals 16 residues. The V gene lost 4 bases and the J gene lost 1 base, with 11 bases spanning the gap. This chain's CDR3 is CASSWDTGSGANVLTF. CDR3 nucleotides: TGTGCCAGCAGTTGGGATACAGGGTCTGGGGCCAACGTCCTGACTTTC.

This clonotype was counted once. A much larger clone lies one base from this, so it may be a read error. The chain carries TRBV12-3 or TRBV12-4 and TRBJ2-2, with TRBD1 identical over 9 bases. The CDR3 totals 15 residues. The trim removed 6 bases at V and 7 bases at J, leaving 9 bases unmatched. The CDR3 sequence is CASSWGQGLFGELFF. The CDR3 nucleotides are TGTGCCAGCAGCTGGGGACAGGGATTGTTCGGGGAGCTGTTTTTT.

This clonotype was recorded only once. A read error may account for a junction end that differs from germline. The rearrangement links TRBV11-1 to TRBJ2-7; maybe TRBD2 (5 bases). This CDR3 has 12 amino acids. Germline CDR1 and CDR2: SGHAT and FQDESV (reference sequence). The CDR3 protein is CAISGGHYGQYF. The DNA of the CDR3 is TGTGCCATCAGTGGCGGGCACTACGGGCAGTACTTC.

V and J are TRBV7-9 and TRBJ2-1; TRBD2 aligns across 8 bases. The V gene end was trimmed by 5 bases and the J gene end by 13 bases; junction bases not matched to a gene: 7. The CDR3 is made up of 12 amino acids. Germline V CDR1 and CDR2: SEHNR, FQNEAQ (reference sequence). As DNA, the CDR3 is TGTGCCAGCAGCCGTGCGACTAGCGATCAGTTCTTC. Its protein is CASSRATSDQFF.

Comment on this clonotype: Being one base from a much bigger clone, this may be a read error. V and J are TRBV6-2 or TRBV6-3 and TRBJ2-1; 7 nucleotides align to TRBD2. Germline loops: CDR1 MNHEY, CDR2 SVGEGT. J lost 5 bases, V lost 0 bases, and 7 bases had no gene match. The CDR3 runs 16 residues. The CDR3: CASSYSGREIDNEQFF. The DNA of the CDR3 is TGTGCCAGCAGTTACTCGGGGAGGGAAATCGACAATGAGCAGTTCTTC.